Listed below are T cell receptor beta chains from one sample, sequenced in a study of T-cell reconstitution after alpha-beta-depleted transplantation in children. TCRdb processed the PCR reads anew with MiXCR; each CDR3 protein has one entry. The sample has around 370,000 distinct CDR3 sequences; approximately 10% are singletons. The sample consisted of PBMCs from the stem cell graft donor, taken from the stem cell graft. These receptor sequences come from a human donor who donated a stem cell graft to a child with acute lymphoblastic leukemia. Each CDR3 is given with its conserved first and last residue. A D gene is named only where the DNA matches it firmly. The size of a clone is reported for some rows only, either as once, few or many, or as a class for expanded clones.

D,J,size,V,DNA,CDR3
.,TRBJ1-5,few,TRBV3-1,TGTGCCAGCAGCCACGGACGGCCCTTCAATCAGCCCCAGCATTTT,CASSHGRPFNQPQHF
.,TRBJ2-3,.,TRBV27,TGTGCCAGCAGTTTGCACCGTTCAGATACGCAGTATTTT,CASSLHRSDTQYF
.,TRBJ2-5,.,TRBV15,TGTGCCACCAGCAGAGGATCTGGGACACTACAAGAGACCCAGTACTTC,CATSRGSGTLQETQYF
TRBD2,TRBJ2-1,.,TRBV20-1,TGCAGTGCTAAAGGACTAGCGGGAGGTGTTGAGCAGTTCTTC,CSAKGLAGGVEQFF
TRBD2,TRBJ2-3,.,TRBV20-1,TGCAGTGGCAGCGGGACTAGCGGAGCGATTGGCACAGATACGCAGTATTTT,CSGSGTSGAIGTDTQYF
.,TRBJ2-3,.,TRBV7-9,TGTGCCAGCCGGGCAATCAGCACAGATACGCAGTATTTT,CASRAISTDTQYF
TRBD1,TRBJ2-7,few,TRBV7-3,TGTGCCAGCAATAATGCAGGGGGTTTCGAGCAGTACTTC,CASNNAGGFEQYF
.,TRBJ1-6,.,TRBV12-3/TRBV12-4,TGTGCCAGCAGTTTCGGCAGGGTTGGTTCACCCCTCCACTTT,CASSFGRVGSPLHF
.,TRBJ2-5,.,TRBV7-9,TGTGCCAGCAGCGCACGACCAACCCAAGAGACCCAGTACTTC,CASSARPTQETQYF
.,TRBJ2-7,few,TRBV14,TGTGCCAGCAGCCAAATCCCGGACTCCGAGCAGTACTTC,CASSQIPDSEQYF
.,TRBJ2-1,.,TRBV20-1,TGCAGTGCTTCTGCTCTGGGTGAAGATGAGCAGTTCTTC,CSASALGEDEQFF
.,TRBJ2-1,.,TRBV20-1,TGCAGTGGTTCTATGATGGATGAGCAGTTCTTC,CSGSMMDEQFF
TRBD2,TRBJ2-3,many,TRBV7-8,TGTGCCAGCAGACTAGCGGGAGAGGGAGATACGCAGTATTTT,CASRLAGEGDTQYF
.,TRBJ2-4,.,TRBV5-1,TGCGCCAGCAGCCACGCAGGAGCCAAAAACATTCAGTACTTC,CASSHAGAKNIQYF
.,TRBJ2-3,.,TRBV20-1,TGCAGTGCTAGAGATCCTAGCTATCAGCACTATAGCACAGATACGCAGTATTTT,CSARDPSYQHYSTDTQYF
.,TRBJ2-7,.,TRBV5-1,TGCGCCAGCAGCTTGGGGGGTGGATTCGAGCAGTACTTC,CASSLGGGFEQYF
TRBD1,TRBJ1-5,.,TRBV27,TGTGCCAGCAGTATAACCCGGGACAGGGGCCAGCCCCAGCATTTT,CASSITRDRGQPQHF
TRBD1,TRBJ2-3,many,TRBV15,TGTGCCACCAGCAGAGATGGGGACAGGGCATGGGTCGTTTCCACAGATACGCAGTATTTT,CATSRDGDRAWVVSTDTQYF
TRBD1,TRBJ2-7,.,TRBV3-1,TGTGCCAGCAGCCGTCCCGGGACAGGGGTTTACGAGCAGTACTTC,CASSRPGTGVYEQYF
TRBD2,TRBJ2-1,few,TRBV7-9,TGTGCCAGCAGCTTAAAGTACAGACTAGCGGCTTACAATGAGCAGTTCTTC,CASSLKYRLAAYNEQFF
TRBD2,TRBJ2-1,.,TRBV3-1,TGTGCCAGCAGCCAAGTAGGAGCTAGCGGGAGGAGGCCCTACAATGAGCAGTTCTTC,CASSQVGASGRRPYNEQFF
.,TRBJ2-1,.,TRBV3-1,TGTGCCAGCAGCCACCTCCGGCAGGGGCCCCTCGTGGATGAGCAGTTCTTC,CASSHLRQGPLVDEQFF
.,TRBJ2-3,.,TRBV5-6,TGTGCCAGCAGCCCGTTGAGGGAACCCACAGATACGCAGTATTTT,CASSPLREPTDTQYF
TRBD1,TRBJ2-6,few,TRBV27,TGTGCCAGCGCCGACAGGGCGGCTGGGGCCAACGTCCTGACTTTC,CASADRAAGANVLTF
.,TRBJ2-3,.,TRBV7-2,TGTGCCAGCAGCTTTTCCCGGAGTCGAGAGCGGCTTAGCACAGATACGCAGTATTTT,CASSFSRSRERLSTDTQYF
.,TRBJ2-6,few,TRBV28,TGTGCCAGCAGTACAAAGCCCAAGATGGGCTCTGGGGCCAACGTCCTGACTTTC,CASSTKPKMGSGANVLTF
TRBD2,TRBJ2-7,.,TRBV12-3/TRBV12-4,TGTGCCAGCAGCCCTGGTGTGGTGCGGGAGATAAGGTACGAGCAGTACTTC,CASSPGVVREIRYEQYF
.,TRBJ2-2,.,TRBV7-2,TGTGCCAGCAGCTTAGTATGGAACACCGGGGAGCTGTTTTTT,CASSLVWNTGELFF
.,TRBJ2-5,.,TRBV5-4,TGTGCCAGCAGCATAGGGGCCGGTAGCCTAGGGAAGGCCCAGTACTTC,CASSIGAGSLGKAQYF
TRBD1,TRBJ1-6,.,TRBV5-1,TGCGCCAGCAGCCCCAGGGGGCTGAATTCACCCCTCCACTTT,CASSPRGLNSPLHF
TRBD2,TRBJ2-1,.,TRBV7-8,TGTGCCAGCAGCTTGGTCGTGGCGGGAGGGAGCTACAATGAGCAGTTCTTC,CASSLVVAGGSYNEQFF
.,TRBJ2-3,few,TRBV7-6,TGTGCCAGCAGCCCCCGACTAGACTTCACAGATACGCAGTATTTT,CASSPRLDFTDTQYF
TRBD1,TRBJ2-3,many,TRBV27,TGTGCCAGCAGTTTATGGGACAGGGGAACAGATACGCAGTATTTT,CASSLWDRGTDTQYF
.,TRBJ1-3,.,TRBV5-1,TGCGCCAGCAGCGACCAGGGCTCTGGAAACACCATATATTTT,CASSDQGSGNTIYF
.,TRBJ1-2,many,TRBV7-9,TGTGCCAGCAGCTTTCCAACGGGTGGCGAGGCTGGCTACACCTTC,CASSFPTGGEAGYTF
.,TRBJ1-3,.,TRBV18,TGTGCCAGCTCACCCCCGGGGGCCTCTGGAAACACCATATATTTT,CASSPPGASGNTIYF
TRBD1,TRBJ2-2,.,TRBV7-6,TGTGCCAGCAGCTTAGCGACAGGGTCGGGGACCGGGGAGCTGTTTTTT,CASSLATGSGTGELFF
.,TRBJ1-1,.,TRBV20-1,TGCAGTGCTAGAGCTAACGGGGCTGAAGCTTTCTTT,CSARANGAEAFF
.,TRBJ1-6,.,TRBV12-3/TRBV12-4,TGTGCCAGCAGTCCGACAGAGGACGGTTATAATTCACCCCTCCACTTT,CASSPTEDGYNSPLHF
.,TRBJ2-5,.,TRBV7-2,TGTGCCAGCAGCTTAGATGGGTCAGAGCAAGAGACCCAGTACTTC,CASSLDGSEQETQYF
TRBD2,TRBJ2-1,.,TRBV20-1,TGCAGTGCGGGGACTAGCGGGAGTGCAAGCTCCTACAATGAGCAGTTCTTC,CSAGTSGSASSYNEQFF
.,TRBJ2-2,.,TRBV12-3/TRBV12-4,TGTGCCAGCAGTTTAAGCCGGGTTAACACCGGGGAGCTGTTTTTT,CASSLSRVNTGELFF
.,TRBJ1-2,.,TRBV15,TGTGCCACCAGCAGAGAGGGTAGGGGCAGCGCCTATAACTATGGCTACACCTTC,CATSREGRGSAYNYGYTF
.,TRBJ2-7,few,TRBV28,TGTGCCAGCAGGCGATGGGACATTGGCAACGAGCAGTACTTC,CASRRWDIGNEQYF
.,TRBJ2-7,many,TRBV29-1,TGCAGCGTTGTAAACTCCTACGAGCAGTACTTC,CSVVNSYEQYF
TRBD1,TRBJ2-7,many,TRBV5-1,TGCGCCAGCAGTTTAAACAGGGGCCACGAGCAGTACTTC,CASSLNRGHEQYF
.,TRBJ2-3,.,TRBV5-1,TGCGCCAGCAGCTTAAATCTACTCAACACAGATACGCAGTATTTT,CASSLNLLNTDTQYF